These 3 T cell receptor beta chains were sequenced from one sample in a study of PD-1 blockade in classical Hodgkin lymphoma. All trial patients relapsed after autologous stem cell transplantation. Assay: immunoSEQ multiplex PCR; the TCRdb copy retains only in-frame clones and omits some. Of tens of thousands of clones listed, 80% to 90% are singletons. The sample here was peripheral blood mononuclear cells (PBMCs), taken before the second cycle of nivolumab. The receptors were sampled from a human donor with classical Hodgkin lymphoma.

The chain employs TRBV10-3 and TRBJ2-3, with D possibly being TRBD1 (7 bases). Germline lookup yields CDR1 ENHRY and CDR2 SYGVKD. Deletions cut 8 bases from V and 4 bases from J, with 19 bases between. This CDR3 comprises 15 residues. In DNA, the CDR3 is TGTGCCATCGCCCGAGGAGGGGGCGAGGCAGATACGCAGTATTTT. Translated: CAIARGGGEADTQYF.

This sequence joins TRBV14 and TRBJ2-7; 9 positions agree with TRBD1. The junction had 7 bases not matched to a gene; V was cut back by 4 bases and J by 3 bases. CDR1 and CDR2 from the germline V gene are SGHDN and FVKESK. This CDR3 spans 15 amino acids. The chain's CDR3 is CASSRSGTGHYEQYF. The DNA of the CDR3 is TGTGCCAGCAGCCGATCCGGGACAGGGCACTACGAGCAGTACTTC.

The CDR3 loop reads CASSPSHPRVPIGEQYF. The CDR3, as DNA: TGTGCCAGCAGTCCCTCCCACCCACGGGTACCCATTGGCGAGCAGTACTTC. The chain combines TRBV2 with TRBJ2-7, with D unresolved. The CDR3 spans 17 residues. V was cut by 5 bases and J by 6 bases, with 26 bases left in between. Germline values: CDR1 SNHLY, CDR2 FYNNEI. Variable domain in full (rest from reference TRBV2 and TRBJ2-7): EPEVTQTPSHQVTQMGQEVILRCVPISNHLYFYWYRQILGQKVEFLVSFYNNEISEKSEIFDDQFSVERPDGSNFTLKIRSTKLEDSAMYFCASSPSHPRVPIGEQYFGPGTRLTVT.